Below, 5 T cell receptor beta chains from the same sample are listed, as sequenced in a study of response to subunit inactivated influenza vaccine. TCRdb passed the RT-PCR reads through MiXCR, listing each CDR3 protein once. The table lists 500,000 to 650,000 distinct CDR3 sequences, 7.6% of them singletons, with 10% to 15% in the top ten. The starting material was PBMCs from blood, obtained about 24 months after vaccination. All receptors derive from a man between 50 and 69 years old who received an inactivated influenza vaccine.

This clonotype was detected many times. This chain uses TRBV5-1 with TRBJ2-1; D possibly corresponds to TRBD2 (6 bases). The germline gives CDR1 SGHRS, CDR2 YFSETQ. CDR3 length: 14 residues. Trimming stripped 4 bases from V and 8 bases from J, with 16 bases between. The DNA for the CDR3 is TGCGCCAGCAGCCTACGGGGAGGAGGCGATGAGCAGTTCTTC. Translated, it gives CASSLRGGGDEQFF. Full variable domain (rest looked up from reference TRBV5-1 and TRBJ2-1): KAGVTQTPRYLIKTRGQQVTLSCSPISGHRSVSWYQQTPGQGLQFLFEYFSETQRNKGNFPGRFSGRQFSNSRSEMNVSTLELGDSALYLCASSLRGGGDEQFFGPGTRLTVL.

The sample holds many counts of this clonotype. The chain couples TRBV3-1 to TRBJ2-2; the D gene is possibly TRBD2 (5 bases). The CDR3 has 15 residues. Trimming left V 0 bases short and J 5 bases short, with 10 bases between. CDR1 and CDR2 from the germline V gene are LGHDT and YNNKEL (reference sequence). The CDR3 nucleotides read TGTGCCAGCAGCCAAGACCCCGGACTGACCGGGGAGCTGTTTTTT. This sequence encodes CASSQDPGLTGELFF.

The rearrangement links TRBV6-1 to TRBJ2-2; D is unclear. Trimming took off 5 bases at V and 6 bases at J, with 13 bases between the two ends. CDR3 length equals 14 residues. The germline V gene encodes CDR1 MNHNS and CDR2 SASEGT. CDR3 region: CASSRGSPPGELFF. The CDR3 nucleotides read TGTGCCAGCAGTCGCGGCTCACCTCCCGGGGAGCTGTTTTTT.

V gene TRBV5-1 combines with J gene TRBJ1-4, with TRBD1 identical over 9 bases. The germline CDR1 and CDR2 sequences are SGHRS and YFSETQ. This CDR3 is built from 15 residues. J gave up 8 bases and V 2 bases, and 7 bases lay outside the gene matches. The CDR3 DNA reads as TGCGCCAGCAGCTTACAGGGGGCAAGTTCGGAAAAACTGTTTTTT. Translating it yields CASSLQGASSEKLFF.

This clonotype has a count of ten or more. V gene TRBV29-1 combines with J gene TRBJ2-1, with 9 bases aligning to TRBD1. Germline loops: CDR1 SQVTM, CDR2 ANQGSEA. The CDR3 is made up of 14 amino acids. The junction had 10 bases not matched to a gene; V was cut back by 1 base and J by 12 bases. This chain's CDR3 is CSVEGGGGQGGQFF. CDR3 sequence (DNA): TGCAGCGTTGAAGGGGGAGGGGGACAGGGAGGGCAGTTCTTC.